Each of the 32 T cell receptor beta chains below was sequenced from the same sample in a study of T cell responses to AZD1222 COVID-19 vaccine. Method: immunoSEQ multiplex PCR; TCRdb's copy keeps in-frame clones and lacks some. Here the sample spans 90,000 to 110,000 clones, about four fifths being singletons. Sequencing was performed on peripheral blood, taken on day 0 of AZD1222 vaccination. Source of these receptors: an adult in good health.

This chain connects TRBV11-2 to TRBJ2-7; no clear D gene. The CDR3 sequence is 15 residues long. V lost 0 bases and J lost 7, with 16 bases in between. Germline V CDR1 and CDR2: SGHAT, FQNNGV. CDR3 sequence (DNA): TGTGCCAGCAGCTTAGATCCATCCGTCTTTCAGGAGCAGTACTTC. As protein: CASSLDPSVFQEQYF. Together with reference TRBV11-2 and TRBJ2-7, the CDR3 gives the full variable domain: EAGVAQSPRYKIIEKRQSVAFWCNPISGHATLYWYQQILGQGPKLLIQFQNNGVVDDSQLPKDRFSAERLKGVDSTLKIQPAKLEDSAVYLCASSLDPSVFQEQYFGPGTRLTVT.

The rearrangement joins TRBV3-1 (or the pseudogene TRBV3-2) to TRBJ1-5; a weak D match, TRBD1 (5 bases). In germline, CDR1 is LGHDT, CDR2 YNNKEL (reference sequence). The CDR3 consists of 15 residues. V was cut by 0 bases and J by 9 bases, with 15 bases left in between. CDR3 coding DNA: TGTGCCAGCAGCCAAGATGGCGGGGCCCGACGGCCCCAGCATTTT. This sequence encodes CASSQDGGARRPQHF.

This chain links TRBV3-1 (or the pseudogene TRBV3-2) with TRBJ2-1; TRBD2 agrees at 7 bases. Germline V gene lookup returns CDR1 LGHDT and CDR2 YNNKEL (reference sequence). The CDR3 is 16 residues long. Germline trimming cut 1 base from V and 9 bases from J; bases unmatched to any gene: 12. This CDR3 is CASSQGLSGPRGEQFF. Written as DNA, the CDR3 is TGTGCCAGCAGCCAAGGCCTTAGCGGGCCAAGAGGTGAGCAGTTCTTC.

The V call is TRBV5-4, the J call TRBJ2-7; possibly TRBD1 for D (5 bases). CDR1 is SGHNT, CDR2 YYREEE, per germline (reference sequence). This CDR3 comprises 15 residues. V shed 0 bases and J shed 3 bases, with 13 bases lying between them. The CDR3 sequence: CASSLGQGSFYEQYF. The CDR3 nucleotides read TGTGCCAGCAGCTTGGGCCAGGGATCCTTCTACGAGCAGTACTTC.

CDR3 DNA sequence: TGTGCCAGCAGTGGACAGGGCATCGCTGGAAACACCATATATTTT. This gives the protein CASSGQGIAGNTIYF. The chain links TRBV6-2 or TRBV6-3 to TRBJ1-3; 8 positions agree with TRBD1. CDR1 is MNHEY and CDR2 is SVGEGT in the germline V gene. This CDR3 has 15 amino acids. Losses at the gene ends were 5 bases for V and 2 bases for J; bases not matched to a gene: 5.

This clone came up many times. The gene calls are TRBV18 and TRBJ1-6, with D unclear. Germline V gene data show CDR1 as KGHSH and CDR2 as LQKENI. The CDR3 contains 14 residues. With 2 bases removed from V and 7 bases from J, the gap between germline ends came to 9 bases. This CDR3 reads CASSPAPGNSPLHF. The CDR3 DNA sequence: TGTGCCAGCTCACCAGCTCCCGGGAATTCACCCCTCCACTTT.

The chain combines TRBV19 with TRBJ1-2; 8 positions agree with TRBD1. V trimming: 3 bases; J trimming: 5 bases; junction bases outside the gene matches: 11. The CDR3 consists of 16 residues. The germline V gene encodes CDR1 LNHDA and CDR2 SQIVND (reference sequence). The CDR3 coding sequence is TGTGCCAGTAGTATGGAGAGACAGGGGAGGATGTATGGCTACACCTTC. Encoded protein: CASSMERQGRMYGYTF.

This chain joins TRBV7-8 and TRBJ2-1; tentative D call: TRBD2 (6 bases). Germline CDR1 is SGHVS and CDR2 is FQNEAQ. The V end lost 0 bases, the J end lost 2 bases, and 11 bases lay between the germline ends. The CDR3 runs to 16 residues. In nucleotides, the CDR3 is TGTGCCAGCAGCTTAGCACGGCGGGAACCCTACAATGAGCAGTTCTTC. Its protein is CASSLARREPYNEQFF.

The chain employs TRBV9 and TRBJ1-2; D possibly corresponds to TRBD1 (5 bases). This CDR3 has 14 amino acids. V was clipped by 3 bases and J by 5 bases, with 14 bases between them. Germline V gene sequence: CDR1 SGDLS, CDR2 YYNGEE. CDR3 DNA sequence: TGTGCCAGCAGCGGAGAAGGATCAGGGTATGGCTACACCTTC. It is translated as CASSGEGSGYGYTF.

As to this clone: At one end the junction does not follow the germline gene, possibly because of a read error. The chain recombines TRBV7-7 with TRBJ2-1, with 8 bases aligning to TRBD1. The CDR3 has 16 amino acids. Looked up from germline, CDR1 is SSHAT and CDR2 is FNYEAQ (reference sequence). CDR3 in amino acids: CASSLRGPSSYNEQFF. The CDR3 bases are TGTGCTAGCAGCCTCAGGGGGCCGAGCTCCTACAATGAGCAGTTCTTC.

This clone was picked up a small number of times. This chain uses TRBV18 with TRBJ1-3; D is unclear. Trimming pared 6 bases from V and 0 bases from J, leaving 18 bases between. The CDR3 runs to 17 residues. Looked up from germline, CDR1 is KGHSH and CDR2 is LQKENI. CDR3 sequence (DNA): TGTGCCAGCTCCCATGAATCTAATATGGTCTCTGGAAACACCATATATTTT. Residues: CASSHESNMVSGNTIYF.

V is TRBV7-6 and J is TRBJ2-3, with D perhaps matching TRBD2 (6 bases). The ends were cut back, 1 base at V and 1 base at J, with 9 bases in the middle. The CDR3 has 15 amino acids. Germline CDR1 is SGHVS and CDR2 is FNYEAQ. The CDR3 here is CASSLETGGTDTQYF. The DNA of the CDR3 is TGTGCCAGCAGCTTAGAAACGGGGGGCACAGATACGCAGTATTTT. The full variable domain, its missing parts supplied by reference TRBV7-6 and TRBJ2-3, is GAGVSQSPRYKVTKRGQDVALRCDPISGHVSLYWYRQALGQGPEFLTYFNYEAQQDKSGLPNDRFSAERPEGSISTLTIQRTEQRDSAMYRCASSLETGGTDTQYFGPGTRLTVL.

The J gene is TRBJ2-5, the V gene TRBV4-2; D not resolved. Trimming took 4 bases from V and 5 from J, leaving 8 bases between them. This CDR3 has 12 amino acids. Germline CDR1 is LGHNA and CDR2 is YNFKEQ. CDR3 sequence (DNA): TGTGCCAGCAGCCGCGCGAGGGAGACCCAGTACTTC. Translation gives CASSRARETQYF.

The gene calls are TRBV25-1 and TRBJ2-2; perhaps TRBD1 as D (6 bases). The CDR3 has 14 residues. The V and J ends lost 4 bases and 4 bases respectively, with 10 bases between them. Per germline, CDR1 MGHDK and CDR2 SYGVNS. The CDR3, as DNA: TGTGCCAGCAGTGGAATAGGGGGCACCGGGGAGCTGTTTTTT. This encodes CASSGIGGTGELFF.

The chain has TRBV3-1 (or the pseudogene TRBV3-2) and TRBJ1-2, with 9 bases identical to TRBD1. The V gene's germline CDR1 is LGHDT and CDR2 YNNKEL (reference sequence). Trimming at V came to 1 base and at J to 5 bases, leaving 5 bases not matched to a gene. There are 15 residues in the CDR3. CDR3 protein: CASSQAGTGPYGYTF. The CDR3 DNA is TGTGCCAGCAGCCAAGCCGGGACAGGGCCTTATGGCTACACCTTC.

The chain joins TRBV6-5 to TRBJ2-1; 10 bases match TRBD1. J was trimmed by 6 bases and V by 6 bases; bases with no gene match: 5. There are 14 residues in the CDR3. CDR1 and CDR2 (germline): MNHEY, SVGAGI. CDR3 coding DNA: TGTGCCAGCAGGCGGGACAGGGGACGCAATGAGCAGTTCTTC. Encoded protein: CASRRDRGRNEQFF.

V and J are TRBV19 and TRBJ1-2, with no clear D. Germline lookup yields CDR1 LNHDA and CDR2 SQIVND (reference sequence). This CDR3 is built from 13 residues. Deletions cut 3 bases from V and 3 bases from J, with 8 bases between. CDR3 protein: CASSIGPDYGYTF. The CDR3 coding sequence is TGTGCCAGTAGTATTGGGCCAGACTATGGCTACACCTTC.

CDR3 region: CASRYSGVSYNEQFF. As DNA, the CDR3 is TGTGCCAGCAGATACAGCGGGGTCTCCTACAATGAGCAGTTCTTC. The rearrangement joins TRBV2 to TRBJ2-1, with 7 bases aligning to TRBD2. The trim removed 6 bases at V and 0 bases at J, leaving 5 bases unmatched. Germline-derived CDR1 and CDR2 are SNHLY and FYNNEI. This CDR3 region has 15 residues.

The rearrangement links TRBV19 to TRBJ1-2; D is uncertain. CDR1 LNHDA and CDR2 SQIVND come from the germline V gene (reference sequence). Between the trimmed V and J ends, which lost 6 bases and 0 bases, there was a span of 11 bases. The CDR3 runs 14 residues. The chain's CDR3 is CASSASGANYGYTF. The DNA of the CDR3 is TGTGCCAGTAGCGCGTCCGGTGCTAACTATGGCTACACCTTC. Variable domain in full (rest from reference TRBV19 and TRBJ1-2): DGGITQSPKYLFRKEGQNVTLSCEQNLNHDAMYWYRQDPGQGLRLIYYSQIVNDFQKGDIAEGYSVSREKKESFPLTVTSAQKNPTAFYLCASSASGANYGYTFGSGTRLTVV.

By share, this clone counts as medium-sized. The CDR3 here is CASSRDSSYEQYF. In DNA, the CDR3 is TGTGCCAGCAGCCGGGACAGCAGCTACGAGCAGTACTTC. The chain links TRBV3-1 (or the pseudogene TRBV3-2) to TRBJ2-7; 7 positions match TRBD1. This CDR3 is 13 amino acids long. The germline V gene has CDR1 LGHDT and CDR2 YNNKEL (reference sequence). Unmatched junction bases numbered 3, after V lost 4 bases and J lost 3 bases.

The CDR3, as DNA: TGTGCCAGTACCGGGGGGGCGGGTACGCGTGTCGGAAACACCATATATTTT. It codes for CASTGGAGTRVGNTIYF. The genes are TRBV19 and TRBJ1-3; weak D call: TRBD1 (6 bases). The CDR3 has 17 amino acids. The V end was cut by 7 bases, the J end by 4 bases, with 23 bases between. CDR1 and CDR2 from the germline V gene are LNHDA and SQIVND (reference sequence).

The chain couples TRBV5-1 to TRBJ2-1, with D possibly being TRBD2 (5 bases). CDR1 SGHRS and CDR2 YFSETQ come from the germline V gene. Between the trimmed V and J ends, which lost 2 bases and 0 bases, there was a span of 9 bases. This CDR3 comprises 15 residues. CDR3: CASSLSAGSYNEQFF. CDR3 DNA: TGCGCCAGCAGCTTATCCGCGGGCTCCTACAATGAGCAGTTCTTC.

V usage is TRBV3-1 (or the pseudogene TRBV3-2) and J usage is TRBJ1-3; D is ambiguous. CDR3 length: 14 amino acids. From germline, CDR1 is LGHDT and CDR2 YNNKEL (reference sequence). Deletions cut 3 bases from V and 8 bases from J, with 14 bases between. The CDR3 DNA reads TGTGCCAGCAGCCAGGACGGATTAAGACACACCATATATTTT. Its protein is CASSQDGLRHTIYF.

The J gene is TRBJ1-1, the V gene TRBV5-1; D is perhaps TRBD1 (5 bases). CDR1 is SGHRS and CDR2 is YFSETQ in the germline V gene. V lost 5 bases and J lost 0, with 8 bases in between. CDR3 length: 13 amino acids. The CDR3 region is CASRTDLNTEAFF. The CDR3 coding sequence is TGCGCCAGCAGGACAGATTTGAACACTGAAGCTTTCTTT.

This clone was detected once. DNA for the CDR3: TGCGCCAGCAGCTTGTCAGGCATAAAAGAGACCCAGTACTTC. This encodes CASSLSGIKETQYF. The chain is built from TRBV5-1 and TRBJ2-5; D gene ambiguous. Trimming left V 1 base short and J 3 bases short, with 10 bases between. The CDR3 has 14 amino acids. Germline loops: CDR1 SGHRS, CDR2 YFSETQ.

The chain has TRBV19 and TRBJ2-5; 9 nucleotides agree with TRBD1. The CDR3 spans 13 residues. V gave up 3 bases and J gave up 5 bases; unmatched junction bases: 1. CDR1 is LNHDA and CDR2 is SQIVND in the germline V gene (reference sequence). CDR3 sequence (DNA): TGTGCCAGTAGTATGGGGACAGGGGAGACCCAGTACTTC. Encoded protein: CASSMGTGETQYF.

The chain employs TRBV7-6 and TRBJ1-6; no reliable D call. This CDR3 comprises 16 residues. CDR1 and CDR2 from the germline V gene are SGHVS and FNYEAQ. V gave up 5 bases and J gave up 7 bases, with 18 bases separating them. Written as DNA, the CDR3 is TGTGCCAGCAGCCTAGGGCCGGACCTAGGGAATTCACCCCTCCACTTT. Translated: CASSLGPDLGNSPLHF.

The chain employs TRBV5-4 and TRBJ1-2; 9 bases are a match to TRBD1. CDR3 length: 15 residues. CDR1 and CDR2 (germline): SGHNT, YYREEE (reference sequence). V was clipped by 1 base and J by 4 bases; unmatched bases: 5. CDR3 nucleotides: TGTGCCAGCAGCTTGAGACAGGGGGGCGTCTATGGCTACACCTTC. Translation: CASSLRQGGVYGYTF.

The chain uses TRBV11-3 and TRBJ2-3; weak D call: TRBD1 (5 bases). Between the trimmed V and J ends, which lost 1 base and 3 bases, there was a span of 8 bases. Germline CDR1 reads SGHNT; CDR2 reads YENEEA. The CDR3 sequence is 14 residues long. The CDR3 region is CASSLGGPTDTQYF. In nucleotides, the CDR3 is TGTGCCAGCAGCTTAGGGGGCCCAACAGATACGCAGTATTTT.

The chain recombines TRBV5-1 with TRBJ1-1; D ambiguous. Trimming shortened V by 3 bases and J by 2 bases, and 20 bases separated the two germline ends. CDR1 is SGHRS and CDR2 is YFSETQ in the germline V gene. This CDR3 contains 17 residues. The CDR3 is CASSSGLSGGTNTEAFF. The CDR3 DNA sequence: TGCGCCAGCAGCTCGGGCCTCAGTGGCGGAACTAACACTGAAGCTTTCTTT.

The rearrangement joins TRBV10-2 to TRBJ1-2; 7 bases map to TRBD1. Per germline, CDR1 WSHSY and CDR2 SAAADI. Unmatched junction bases numbered 9, after V lost 6 bases and J lost 5 bases. This CDR3 has 14 amino acids. CDR3 nucleotide sequence: TGCGCCAGCAGCCCTGGACAGGAAGGGTATGGCTACACCTTC. This gives the protein CASSPGQEGYGYTF.

The chain links TRBV7-9 to TRBJ2-3; D not certain. V was shortened by 11 bases and J by 1 base, with 10 bases between the two germline ends. Looked up from germline, CDR1 is SEHNR and CDR2 is FQNEAQ (reference sequence). This CDR3 region has 12 residues. The CDR3 sequence: CAGSGGTDTQYF. CDR3 sequence (DNA): TGTGCCGGCTCAGGTGGCACAGATACGCAGTATTTT.